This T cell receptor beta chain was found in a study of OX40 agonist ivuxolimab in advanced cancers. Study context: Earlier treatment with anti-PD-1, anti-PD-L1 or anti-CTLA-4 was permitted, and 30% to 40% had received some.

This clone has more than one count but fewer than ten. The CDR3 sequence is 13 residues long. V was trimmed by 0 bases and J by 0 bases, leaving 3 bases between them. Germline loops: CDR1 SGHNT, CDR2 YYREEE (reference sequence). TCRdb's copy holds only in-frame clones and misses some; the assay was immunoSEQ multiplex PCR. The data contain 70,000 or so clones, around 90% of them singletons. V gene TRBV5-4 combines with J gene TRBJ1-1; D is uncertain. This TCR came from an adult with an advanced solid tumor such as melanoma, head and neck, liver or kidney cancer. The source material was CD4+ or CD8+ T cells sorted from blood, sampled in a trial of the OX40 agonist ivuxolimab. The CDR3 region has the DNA TGTGCCAGCAGCTTGGAATTGAACACTGAAGCTTTCTTT. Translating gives CASSLELNTEAFF.